These T cell receptor beta chains were read from a single sample in a study of T cells and Merkel cell carcinoma outcomes. Libraries were prepared by immunoSEQ multiplex PCR; TCRdb keeps only in-frame clonotypes and omits some of them. Among around 15,000 clones listed, 81% were seen once. The material sequenced was tumor tissue from Merkel cell carcinoma. The receptors originated from a human donor with Merkel cell carcinoma. CDR3s include the opening cysteine and the closing phenylalanine or tryptophan. The D gene is left open where the match is weak. Size is omitted from some rows. Given values are once, few, many or a class for expanded clones.

V gene	clone size	J gene	D gene	CDR3 protein	CDR3 DNA
TRBV5-1	NA	TRBJ1-4	TRBD1	CASRTGIVEKLFF	TGCGCCAGCAGGACAGGGATTGTTGAAAAACTGTTTTTT
TRBV29-1	NA	TRBJ1-3	TRBD1	CSVTGSSGNTIYF	TGCAGCGTGACAGGGAGCTCTGGAAACACCATATATTTT
TRBV18	NA	TRBJ2-6	TRBD1	CASSPLTGGAGANVLTF	TGTGCCAGCTCACCATTGACAGGGGGCGCTGGGGCCAACGTCCTGACTTTC
TRBV6-6	NA	TRBJ2-3	NA	CASTHPGTDTQYF	TGTGCCAGCACCCACCCGGGCACAGATACGCAGTATTTT
TRBV4-1	NA	TRBJ1-4	NA	CASSRSLGSTNEKLFF	TGCGCCAGCAGCCGCTCACTAGGATCCACTAATGAAAAACTGTTTTTT
TRBV14	few	TRBJ2-5	TRBD1	CASSRTTGGSETQYF	TGTGCCAGCAGCCGTACTACAGGGGGTTCGGAGACCCAGTACTTC
TRBV9	few	TRBJ2-3	NA	CASSVSPRGTDTQYF	TGTGCCAGCAGCGTTTCACCCCGGGGCACAGATACGCAGTATTTT
TRBV6-5	NA	TRBJ1-1	NA	CASLTSRQAFF	TGTGCCAGCTTAACGTCCCGACAAGCTTTCTTT
TRBV15	NA	TRBJ2-1	TRBD1	CATSRATPGQGNNEQFF	TGTGCCACCAGCAGAGCGACCCCGGGACAGGGGAACAATGAGCAGTTCTTC
TRBV15	NA	TRBJ2-2	TRBD2	CATSRPPGRAGTGELFF	TGTGCCACCAGCAGGCCTCCCGGACGAGCGGGGACCGGGGAGCTGTTTTTT
TRBV7-8	NA	TRBJ1-1	NA	CASSLSSVANTEAFF	TGTGCCAGCAGCTTAAGTTCAGTTGCGAACACTGAAGCTTTCTTT
TRBV28	once	TRBJ1-2	NA	CASSLDFNYGYTF	TGTGCCAGCAGCCTGGACTTTAACTATGGCTACACCTTC
TRBV2	NA	TRBJ1-1	TRBD1	CASRGEGATGSAEAFF	TGTGCCAGCAGGGGGGAGGGGGCGACGGGAAGCGCTGAAGCTTTCTTT
TRBV5-5	few	TRBJ1-5	NA	CASSLGGFGNQPQHF	TGTGCCAGCAGCTTGGGAGGGTTTGGCAATCAGCCCCAGCATTTT
TRBV7-9	NA	TRBJ2-2	TRBD1	CASSRGQGLNTGELFF	TGTGCCAGCAGTCGGGGACAGGGTCTGAACACCGGGGAGCTGTTTTTT
TRBV18	NA	TRBJ1-1	NA	CASSPRETRETEAFF	TGTGCCAGCTCACCTAGGGAAACCAGGGAGACTGAAGCTTTCTTT
TRBV30	NA	TRBJ2-7	NA	CAWRAPGLSYEQYF	TGTGCCTGGAGAGCGCCGGGGCTCTCCTACGAGCAGTACTTC
TRBV5-1	NA	TRBJ1-2	TRBD1	CASSLGQGRYGYTF	TGCGCCAGCAGCTTGGGACAGGGACGGTATGGCTACACCTTC
TRBV2	NA	TRBJ1-5	TRBD1	CASSGQGSSNQPQHF	TGTGCCAGCAGCGGACAGGGTTCTAGCAATCAGCCCCAGCATTTT
TRBV5-5	few	TRBJ2-5	NA	CASSLNRDRSATQYF	TGTGCCAGCAGCTTAAACAGGGATCGTTCCGCGACCCAGTACTTC
TRBV19	few	TRBJ2-5	NA	CASSIGGTGRETQYF	TGTGCCAGTAGTATAGGGGGCACCGGGCGGGAGACCCAGTACTTC
TRBV29-1	NA	TRBJ1-1	TRBD1	CSVERGTANTEAFF	TGCAGCGTTGAAAGGGGGACAGCCAACACTGAAGCTTTCTTT
TRBV5-1	once	TRBJ2-4	NA	CASSLVGVAKNIQYF	TGCGCCAGCAGCTTGGTTGGCGTAGCCAAAAACATTCAGTACTTC
TRBV5-6	NA	TRBJ2-3	NA	CASRRTTDTQYF	TGTGCCAGCAGGAGGACTACGGATACGCAGTATTTT
TRBV14	NA	TRBJ1-4	NA	CASSQERAKEGGEKLFF	TGTGCCAGCAGCCAAGAAAGGGCGAAGGAGGGCGGTGAAAAACTGTTTTTT
TRBV7-9	NA	TRBJ2-2	NA	CASTLRGGELFF	TGTGCCAGCACCCTGCGCGGCGGGGAGCTGTTTTTT
TRBV27	NA	TRBJ2-7	NA	CASSSTAAGEQYF	TGTGCCAGCAGTTCGACAGCGGCGGGCGAGCAGTACTTC
TRBV14	NA	TRBJ1-4	NA	CASSHPGDGEKLFF	TGTGCCAGCAGCCACCCAGGGGATGGGGAAAAACTGTTTTTT
TRBV5-1	NA	TRBJ2-5	NA	CASSQGSWYPRETQYF	TGCGCCAGCAGCCAAGGATCTTGGTATCCCCGAGAGACCCAGTACTTC
TRBV2	NA	TRBJ2-7	NA	CASSQDNYEQYF	TGTGCCAGCAGCCAAGACAACTACGAGCAGTACTTC
TRBV18	NA	TRBJ1-1	NA	CASSPQGYGTEAFF	TGTGCCAGCTCACCCCAGGGGTACGGCACTGAAGCTTTCTTT
TRBV6-1	NA	TRBJ2-7	NA	CASKTGTDPYEQYF	TGTGCCAGCAAGACCGGGACTGATCCCTACGAGCAGTACTTC
TRBV5-1	NA	TRBJ1-1	TRBD1	CASSTDRGDTEAFF	TGCGCCAGCAGCACGGACAGGGGAGACACTGAAGCTTTCTTT
TRBV6-1	NA	TRBJ1-6	NA	CASNREGPGNSPLHF	TGTGCCAGCAACAGGGAGGGGCCGGGTAATTCACCCCTCCACTTT
TRBV5-8	NA	TRBJ1-4	NA	CASSLDYGEKLFF	TGTGCCAGCAGCTTGGACTATGGGGAAAAACTGTTTTTT
TRBV28	once	TRBJ1-1	NA	CASSTNPNTEAFF	TGTGCCAGCAGTACTAACCCGAACACTGAAGCTTTCTTT
TRBV6-1	NA	TRBJ1-5	TRBD1	CASRSTGDVQPQHF	TGTGCCAGCAGGTCGACAGGGGATGTTCAGCCCCAGCATTTT
TRBV7-7	NA	TRBJ2-1	TRBD2	CASSLGAGGSYNEQFF	TGTGCTAGCAGCTTAGGAGCGGGGGGATCCTACAATGAGCAGTTCTTC
TRBV28	NA	TRBJ2-2	TRBD1	CASRQDRVGTGELFF	TGTGCCAGCAGACAGGACAGGGTGGGCACCGGGGAGCTGTTTTTT
TRBV6-5	NA	TRBJ1-6	NA	CASRGRGFNSPLHF	TGTGCCAGCCGGGGGCGGGGGTTCAATTCACCCCTCCACTTT
TRBV7-9	NA	TRBJ2-1	NA	CASSLGDTHNEQFF	TGTGCCAGCAGCTTAGGGGACACCCACAATGAGCAGTTCTTC
TRBV5-5	NA	TRBJ2-7	NA	CASSLSPSYEQYF	TGTGCCAGCAGCTTGAGTCCCAGCTACGAGCAGTACTTC
TRBV7-3	once	TRBJ2-1	TRBD2	CASSLGLAGVDEQFF	TGTGCCAGCAGCTTAGGGCTAGCGGGAGTCGATGAGCAGTTCTTC
TRBV6-1	once	TRBJ1-3	NA	CASRRDPRSGNTIYF	TGTGCCAGCCGACGGGACCCGCGCTCTGGAAACACCATATATTTT
TRBV5-1	NA	TRBJ2-2	TRBD1	CASRTGDGTGELFF	TGCGCCAGCAGGACAGGGGATGGAACCGGGGAGCTGTTTTTT
TRBV28	NA	TRBJ2-5	TRBD1	CASSTLLRQGARETQYF	TGTGCCAGCAGTACATTACTTAGACAGGGGGCGCGGGAGACCCAGTACTTC
TRBV5-1	NA	TRBJ2-2	NA	CASSNGLAGELFF	TGCGCCAGCAGCAACGGACTGGCCGGGGAGCTGTTTTTT
TRBV6-5	NA	TRBJ1-1	NA	CASSYQSTGNTEAFF	TGTGCCAGCAGTTATCAGTCGACGGGGAACACTGAAGCTTTCTTT
TRBV7-6	NA	TRBJ2-5	NA	CASSLGSETQYF	TGTGCCAGCAGCTTAGGGTCAGAGACCCAGTACTTC
TRBV19	NA	TRBJ2-7	TRBD2	CASMMGGSSGEQYF	TGTGCCAGTATGATGGGGGGGTCCTCGGGCGAGCAGTACTTC
TRBV4-1	NA	TRBJ1-5	TRBD1	CASSQESLRTGNSNQPQHF	TGCGCCAGCAGCCAAGAATCTCTTAGGACAGGGAATAGCAATCAGCCCCAGCATTTT
TRBV4-1	NA	TRBJ1-5	TRBD1	CASSQLGQGNQPQHF	TGCGCCAGCAGCCAGCTCGGACAGGGCAATCAGCCCCAGCATTTT
TRBV7-2	NA	TRBJ2-3	NA	CASSLHPSVDTQYF	TGTGCCAGCAGCTTACACCCCTCGGTAGATACGCAGTATTTT
TRBV30	NA	TRBJ2-7	TRBD2	CAGTGSGRALYEQYF	TGTGCCGGGACCGGAAGCGGGAGGGCTTTGTACGAGCAGTACTTC
TRBV9	NA	TRBJ1-2	NA	CASSAGPTYGGYTF	TGTGCCAGCAGCGCGGGACCGACCTATGGTGGCTACACCTTC
TRBV11-2	once	TRBJ1-1	NA	CASLAGLRTEAFF	TGTGCCAGCCTAGCTGGGTTAAGGACTGAAGCTTTCTTT
TRBV11-2	NA	TRBJ1-1	NA	CASSFGAVGTEAFF	TGTGCCAGCAGCTTCGGTGCGGTTGGCACTGAAGCTTTCTTT